These T cell receptor beta chains were read from a single sample in a study of T cells after yellow fever vaccination. TCRdb passed the 5' RACE reads through MiXCR, listing each CDR3 protein once. The sample lists about 74,000 distinct CDR3 sequences, about 6.6% occurring once. Sample: CD8+ T cells sorted from PBMCs, taken 5 to 6 days after the first yellow fever vaccination. These receptors all come from a man in his late teens or twenties who received the YFV17D yellow fever vaccine. The CDR3 runs from the conserved cysteine through the conserved F or W. The D gene is left open where the match is weak. Rows may omit the clone size; those that give it use once, few, many or a size class.

>-|TRBJ2-2|many|TRBV5-1
CASSLVGDSGELFF
TGCGCCAGCAGCTTGGTGGGGGACTCCGGGGAGCTGTTTTTT
>TRBD1|TRBJ2-1|many|TRBV5-1
CASSEGQGYNEQFF
TGCGCCAGCAGCGAGGGACAGGGTTACAATGAGCAGTTCTTC
>-|TRBJ2-2|many|TRBV25-1
CASSEFLGELFF
TGTGCCAGCAGTGAATTTCTCGGGGAGCTGTTTTTT
>-|TRBJ2-7|few|TRBV7-2
CASSFGGLAYEQYF
TGTGCCAGCAGCTTCGGGGGGCTGGCCTACGAGCAGTACTTC
>-|TRBJ2-3|few|TRBV6-2/TRBV6-3
CASSYGGPDTQYF
TGTGCCAGCAGTTACGGGGGGCCTGATACGCAGTATTTT
>TRBD2|TRBJ2-2|-|TRBV24-1
CATSGTSGGADTGELFF
TGTGCCACCAGTGGGACTAGCGGGGGGGCGGACACCGGGGAGCTGTTTTTT
>-|TRBJ2-1|-|TRBV13
CASSLEGAGFRNEQFF
TGTGCCAGCAGCTTAGAGGGGGCGGGGTTTCGGAATGAGCAGTTCTTC
>TRBD1|TRBJ1-2|many|TRBV6-5
CASSYSLQGPGYGYTF
TGTGCCAGCAGTTACTCACTACAGGGGCCGGGCTATGGCTACACCTTC
>-|TRBJ2-1|few|TRBV20-1
CSARGGDNEQFF
TGCAGTGCTAGAGGGGGGGACAATGAGCAGTTCTTC
>-|TRBJ1-1|few|TRBV6-1
CAGGPSGNTEAFF
TGTGCCGGCGGGCCCTCCGGGAACACTGAAGCTTTCTTT
>-|TRBJ2-1|many|TRBV4-3
CASSQDRQGNEQFF
TGCGCCAGCAGCCAAGATAGGCAGGGAAATGAGCAGTTCTTC
>-|TRBJ2-5|-|TRBV29-1
CSAMHLNQETQYF
TGCAGCGCTATGCACCTAAACCAAGAGACCCAGTACTTC
>-|TRBJ2-5|many|TRBV4-1
CASRLQGGEETQYF
TGCGCCAGCAGGCTGCAAGGGGGGGAAGAGACCCAGTACTTC
>-|TRBJ2-5|-|TRBV20-1
CSAGFRDFQETQYF
TGCAGTGCTGGGTTCCGGGACTTCCAAGAGACCCAGTACTTC
>TRBD1|TRBJ2-7|-|TRBV7-9
CALARGTGPYEQYF
TGTGCCCTAGCGAGAGGGACAGGGCCCTACGAGCAGTACTTC
>-|TRBJ2-1|few|TRBV7-2
CASTLPLPYNEQFF
TGTGCCAGCACCCTCCCTCTTCCCTACAATGAGCAGTTCTTC
>TRBD1|TRBJ2-3|many|TRBV5-1
CASSLGTGGKGIDTQYF
TGCGCCAGCAGCTTGGGGACAGGGGGCAAAGGAATAGATACGCAGTATTTT
>-|TRBJ1-2|few|TRBV20-1
CSARVGYTF
TGCAGTGCTAGAGTTGGCTACACCTTC